The 30 T cell receptor beta chains below all came from one sample that was sequenced in a study of shared clonotypes between healthy human individuals. Using immunoSEQ multiplex PCR, the repertoire was profiled, and TCRdb retains in-frame clones only, with some absent. The sample records approximately 2.5 million clones, roughly 93% being singletons. The sequencing input was naive CD4+ T cells from PBMCs. Subset denoted: CD45RA+ positively selected. Receptors originate from a man aged 18 to 29 in good health. Some clones in this sample may be carry-over from other donors' samples.

V is TRBV5-1 and J is TRBJ1-1; no clear D. This CDR3 has 14 residues. The ends were cut back, 0 bases at V and 0 bases at J, with 6 bases in the middle. The germline V gene encodes CDR1 SGHRS and CDR2 YFSETQ. DNA for the CDR3: TGCGCCAGCAGCTTGGCCACATTGAACACTGAAGCTTTCTTT. This sequence encodes CASSLATLNTEAFF. Full variable domain (outside the CDR3, taken from reference TRBV5-1 and TRBJ1-1): KAGVTQTPRYLIKTRGQQVTLSCSPISGHRSVSWYQQTPGQGLQFLFEYFSETQRNKGNFPGRFSGRQFSNSRSEMNVSTLELGDSALYLCASSLATLNTEAFFGQGTRLTVV.

The rearrangement joins TRBV7-2 to TRBJ2-7; 8 bases line up with TRBD2. The germline V gene has CDR1 SGHTA and CDR2 FQGNSA. J was trimmed by 2 bases and V by 2 bases; bases with no gene match: 5. The CDR3 extends over 15 amino acids. CDR3 loop: CASSLRGLEAYEQYF. In DNA, the CDR3 is TGTGCCAGCAGCTTAAGGGGACTAGAGGCCTACGAGCAGTACTTC.

J is TRBJ1-1 and V is TRBV5-1; D is possibly TRBD1 (5 bases). The CDR3 is made up of 15 amino acids. Between the trimmed V and J ends, which lost 6 bases and 3 bases, there was a span of 18 bases. Germline CDR1 and CDR2: SGHRS and YFSETQ. The DNA for the CDR3 is TGCGCCAGCACCCGACGCGGGGGAGGAGACACTGAAGCTTTCTTT. Translation gives CASTRRGGGDTEAFF.

This chain links TRBV5-1 with TRBJ2-7, with TRBD1 identical over 8 bases. CDR3 length: 14 amino acids. CDR1 is SGHRS and CDR2 is YFSETQ in the germline V gene. V shed 3 bases and J 7 bases; nucleotides not matched to a gene: 9. CDR3: CASSSGQGVEEQYF. CDR3 DNA: TGCGCCAGCAGCTCAGGACAGGGAGTAGAGGAGCAGTACTTC.

The chain couples TRBV10-1 to TRBJ2-3; D not certain. V lost 2 bases and J 6 bases, leaving 9 bases between the germline ends. The CDR3 length is 13 residues. Germline V gives CDR1 WNHNN, CDR2 SYGVQD (reference sequence). The CDR3 loop is CASSEQPRDTQYF. CDR3 nucleotides: TGCGCCAGCAGTGAGCAGCCCAGGGATACGCAGTATTTT.

The chain uses TRBV9 and TRBJ1-5, with TRBD1 as a possible D gene (5 bases). With 6 bases removed from V and 2 bases from J, the gap between germline ends came to 15 bases. Germline V gene lookup returns CDR1 SGDLS and CDR2 YYNGEE. CDR3 size: 15 residues. CDR3: CASIGLRGGNQPQHF. The CDR3 DNA sequence: TGTGCCAGCATCGGACTCCGAGGGGGCAATCAGCCCCAGCATTTT.

The V and J genes are TRBV19 and TRBJ2-3; 12 bases are shared with TRBD2. There are 16 residues in the CDR3. Per germline, CDR1 LNHDA and CDR2 SQIVND (reference sequence). The junction had 6 bases not matched to a gene; V was cut back by 6 bases and J by 2 bases. The CDR3 DNA is TGTGCCAGTAGCCTCCGACTAGCGGGAGACACAGATACGCAGTATTTT. This sequence encodes CASSLRLAGDTDTQYF.

The rearrangement uses TRBV19 and TRBJ1-2, with TRBD1 matching 8 bases. J lost 2 bases, V lost 1 base, and 3 bases had no gene match. CDR3 length equals 15 residues. In germline, CDR1 is LNHDA, CDR2 SQIVND (reference sequence). DNA for the CDR3: TGTGCCAGTAGTATAGCCCGGACAGGGAACTATGGCTACACCTTC. This sequence encodes CASSIARTGNYGYTF.

V is TRBV4-3 and J is TRBJ2-3; D is unresolved. Germline V gene lookup returns CDR1 LGHNA and CDR2 YSLEER. V gave up 1 base and J gave up 4 bases, with 12 bases separating them. There are 15 residues in the CDR3. The CDR3 here is CASSQGTAAPDTQYF. The CDR3, as DNA: TGCGCCAGCAGCCAAGGGACGGCTGCCCCAGATACGCAGTATTTT.

The rearrangement joins TRBV6-5 to TRBJ2-7; no clear D gene. The germline V gene has CDR1 MNHEY and CDR2 SVGAGI. Between the trimmed V and J ends, which lost 4 bases and 4 bases, there was a span of 8 bases. The CDR3 extends over 12 amino acids. The CDR3 here is CASSSHPYEQYF. The CDR3 nucleotides read TGTGCCAGCAGTTCCCATCCTTACGAGCAGTACTTC.

The chain joins TRBV5-1 to TRBJ2-1, with TRBD1 matching over 8 bases. J gave up 0 bases and V 4 bases, and 9 bases lay outside the gene matches. CDR1 SGHRS and CDR2 YFSETQ come from the germline V gene. The CDR3 runs 17 residues. CDR3 DNA sequence: TGCGCCAGCAGCAAAAATCAGGGGGCGGGCTCCTACAATGAGCAGTTCTTC. This translates into CASSKNQGAGSYNEQFF.

This chain links TRBV5-1 with TRBJ2-2; D is unresolved. The V gene lost 2 bases and the J gene lost 0 bases, with 11 bases spanning the gap. This CDR3 spans 16 amino acids. CDR1 and CDR2 (germline): SGHRS, YFSETQ. For the CDR3, the DNA is TGCGCCAGCAGCTTTTTTTCGGGTTCGAACACCGGGGAGCTGTTTTTT. This codes for CASSFFSGSNTGELFF.

V gene TRBV11-2 combines with J gene TRBJ2-5, with D tentatively TRBD1 (6 bases). The CDR3 has 14 residues. The germline CDR1 and CDR2 sequences are SGHAT and FQNNGV. V lost 6 bases to trimming and J lost 2 bases, with 13 bases between them. In DNA, the CDR3 is TGTGCCAGCAGATCTGACAGGAGTCAAGAGACCCAGTACTTC. Amino acids: CASRSDRSQETQYF.

This sequence joins TRBV2 and TRBJ2-7; TRBD1 matches at 7 bases. Unmatched junction bases numbered 12, after V lost 7 bases and J lost 6 bases. Germline CDR1 SNHLY, CDR2 FYNNEI. There are 14 residues in the CDR3. The CDR3 reads CASTLQGQKGEQYF. CDR3 coding DNA: TGTGCCAGCACATTACAGGGGCAGAAAGGCGAGCAGTACTTC.

Concerning this clone itself: The same CDR3 is also encoded by other DNA sequences in this sample. The V call is TRBV28, the J call TRBJ1-2; D is unresolved. V gave up 3 bases and J gave up 6 bases, with 8 bases separating them. Germline V gene sequence: CDR1 MDHEN, CDR2 SYDVKM. This CDR3 is 12 amino acids long. The CDR3 region is CASSLLGDGYTF. In DNA, the CDR3 is TGTGCCAGCAGTTTGTTAGGAGATGGCTACACCTTC.

The chain recombines TRBV28 with TRBJ2-7; possibly TRBD1 for D (7 bases). The CDR3 totals 14 residues. The germline V gene has CDR1 MDHEN and CDR2 SYDVKM. Trimming cost V 6 bases and J 3 bases, with 15 bases left between them. CDR3 amino acids: CASRDSGGLYEQYF. The CDR3 nucleotides are TGTGCCAGCAGGGACTCAGGGGGACTCTACGAGCAGTACTTC.

This clone was detected only a few times. The J gene is TRBJ1-4, the V gene TRBV7-9; 9 bases line up with TRBD1. Trimming took 4 bases from V and 6 from J; bases not matched to a gene: 3. This CDR3 has 14 residues. The V gene's germline CDR1 is SEHNR and CDR2 FQNEAQ (reference sequence). CDR3 sequence reads: CASSSDRGDEKLFF. The CDR3 DNA is TGTGCCAGCAGCTCTGACAGGGGGGATGAAAAACTGTTTTTT.

The chain recombines TRBV15 with TRBJ1-5; 8 bases fit TRBD1. The CDR3 contains 15 residues. CDR1 and CDR2 from the germline V gene are LNHNV and YYDKDF (reference sequence). Unmatched junction bases numbered 1, after V lost 1 base and J lost 2 bases. The CDR3 loop is CATSRADRGNQPQHF. The CDR3, as DNA: TGTGCCACCAGCAGAGCGGACAGGGGCAATCAGCCCCAGCATTTT.

The J gene is TRBJ2-3, the V gene TRBV20-1; D not certain. V shed 6 bases and J shed 5 bases, with 9 bases lying between them. The germline gives CDR1 DFQATT, CDR2 SNEGSKA (reference sequence). The length of the CDR3 is 11 residues. Here the CDR3 reads CSALMGDTQYF. In DNA form, the CDR3 reads TGCAGTGCCTTAATGGGAGATACGCAGTATTTT.

This chain connects TRBV5-6 to TRBJ2-1, with 7 positions matching TRBD2. J gave up 4 bases and V 0 bases, and 7 bases lay outside the gene matches. CDR3 length: 16 residues. CDR1 is SGHDT, CDR2 YYEEEE, per germline. The chain's CDR3 is CASSLVFLAAYNEQFF. DNA of the CDR3: TGTGCCAGCAGCTTGGTTTTCCTAGCGGCGTACAATGAGCAGTTCTTC.

The chain recombines TRBV28 with TRBJ1-5; 9 bases line up with TRBD1. The germline CDR1 and CDR2 sequences are MDHEN and SYDVKM. With 5 bases clipped from V and 10 bases from J, the junction kept 9 bases outside the gene matches. The CDR3 contains 14 residues. CDR3 loop: CASSLWTGDRPQHF. The CDR3 DNA is TGTGCCAGCAGTCTCTGGACAGGGGATCGACCCCAGCATTTT.

V usage is TRBV18 and J usage is TRBJ1-2; no reliable D call. Germline V lookup: CDR1 KGHSH, CDR2 LQKENI. The CDR3 has 13 residues. V gave up 2 bases and J gave up 7 bases, with 11 bases separating them. CDR3 residues: CASSPDSGRGYTF. As DNA, the CDR3 is TGTGCCAGCTCACCAGATTCCGGACGTGGCTACACCTTC.

Points on this clone: The same CDR3 also results from other DNA sequences found in this sample. V usage is TRBV5-1 and J usage is TRBJ2-1; TRBD2 matches 11 bases. Trimming took 3 bases from V and 7 from J; bases not matched to a gene: 6. Germline CDR1 reads SGHRS; CDR2 reads YFSETQ. This CDR3 is 15 amino acids long. The CDR3 DNA reads TGCGCCAGCAGCTGGCTAGCGGGAGGCAGAAATGAGCAGTTCTTC. Its protein product is CASSWLAGGRNEQFF.

This rearrangement joins TRBV15 to TRBJ2-1; TRBD1 or TRBD2 may be the D gene (5 bases each). From germline, CDR1 is LNHNV and CDR2 YYDKDF (reference sequence). The CDR3 has 14 residues. Trimming left V 4 bases short and J 6 bases short, with 13 bases between. CDR3 amino acids: CATSTGPTGNEQFF. Written as DNA, the CDR3 is TGTGCCACCAGCACGGGACCCACGGGCAATGAGCAGTTCTTC.

The table lists this clone with a few counts. This chain joins TRBV2 and TRBJ1-2; a weak D match, TRBD1 (6 bases). This CDR3 is built from 15 residues. Trimming removed 7 bases from V and 5 bases from J, with 20 bases in between. In germline, CDR1 is SNHLY, CDR2 FYNNEI. The CDR3 DNA follows: TGTGCCAGCAATGGGCAGGGGCTGGTGGGATATGGCTACACCTTC. This translates into CASNGQGLVGYGYTF.

This chain joins TRBV5-5 and TRBJ2-5; D is perhaps TRBD1 (5 bases). CDR3 length: 13 amino acids. In germline, CDR1 is SGHKS, CDR2 YYEKEE (reference sequence). Trimming left V 4 bases short and J 5 bases short, with 12 bases between. The CDR3 DNA follows: TGTGCCAGCAGCCTGGAAGGGGCGGAGACCCAGTACTTC. It specifies CASSLEGAETQYF.

V is TRBV5-6 and J is TRBJ2-6, with D perhaps matching TRBD1 (6 bases). Germline lookup yields CDR1 SGHDT and CDR2 YYEEEE. V lost 4 bases and J 0 bases, leaving 14 bases between the germline ends. The CDR3 is 17 amino acids. CDR3 sequence (DNA): TGTGCCAGCAGCCCGGACAGATCTAGCTCTGGGGCCAACGTCCTGACTTTC. Its protein is CASSPDRSSSGANVLTF.

Regarding this clone: The same CDR3 is also encoded by other DNA sequences in this sample. This chain uses TRBV18 with TRBJ1-2; 8 nucleotides line up with TRBD1. From germline, CDR1 is KGHSH and CDR2 LQKENI. The CDR3 spans 15 residues. Trimming cost V 3 bases and J 0 bases; bases outside gene matches: 3. For the CDR3, the DNA is TGTGCCAGCTCACCCGGACAGGGAGCTAACTATGGCTACACCTTC. This encodes CASSPGQGANYGYTF. Filled out from reference TRBV18 and TRBJ1-2, the complete variable domain reads NAGVMQNPRHLVRRRGQEARLRCSPMKGHSHVYWYRQLPEEGLKFMVYLQKENIIDESGMPKERFSAEFPKEGPSILRIQQVVRGDSAAYFCASSPGQGANYGYTFGSGTRLTVV.

V gene TRBV18 combines with J gene TRBJ2-7; 7 bases line up with TRBD1. The CDR3 has 14 residues. V gave up 0 bases and J gave up 5 bases; unmatched junction bases: 4. In germline, CDR1 is KGHSH, CDR2 LQKENI. The CDR3 region is CASSPPGQTNEQYF. The CDR3 DNA reads as TGTGCCAGCTCACCACCGGGACAGACGAACGAGCAGTACTTC.

The chain joins TRBV18 to TRBJ1-2; a possible D gene is TRBD1 (6 bases). Germline V gives CDR1 KGHSH, CDR2 LQKENI. CDR3 length: 13 residues. Trimming took 5 bases from V and 8 from J, leaving 15 bases between them. The CDR3 is CASSFDRMGGYTF. CDR3 nucleotide sequence: TGTGCCAGCTCATTCGACAGGATGGGGGGCTACACCTTC.